The 26 T cell receptor beta chains given below trace back to one sample, sequenced in a study of blood T cells in healthy people across ages. The authors ran a second PCR of about 6 to 11 cycles using a sample-barcoded 5' primer and a J-beta primer mix. TCRdb redid the calling of the 5' RACE reads with MiXCR, one entry per CDR3 protein. The sample lists around 650,000 distinct CDR3 sequences, approximately 31% occurring once. Material for sequencing was blood. All receptors come from an elderly woman in good health.

The chain recombines TRBV20-1 with TRBJ2-5, with TRBD2 matching over 7 bases. Looked up from germline, CDR1 is DFQATT and CDR2 is SNEGSKA (reference sequence). The CDR3 is made up of 12 amino acids. The V gene end was trimmed by 6 bases and the J gene end by 4 bases; junction bases not matched to a gene: 5. The CDR3 nucleotides read TGCAGTGCGAAAACGGGGGGAGAGACCCAGTACTTC. Protein sequence: CSAKTGGETQYF.

This clonotype was counted at least ten times. The CDR3 region is CASSQELAGGRGTQYF. Here the CDR3 DNA reads TGCGCCAGCAGCCAGGAACTAGCGGGGGGGCGGGGTACGCAGTATTTT. V gene TRBV4-3 combines with J gene TRBJ2-3; the match to TRBD2 covers 13 bases. The CDR3 contains 16 residues. Germline V gene lookup returns CDR1 LGHNA and CDR2 YSLEER. After removal of 3 bases from V and 8 bases from J, the junction contained 8 bases not matched to a gene.

Many counts were recorded for this clonotype. The chain recombines TRBV5-1 with TRBJ2-5, with a possible D match to TRBD1 (7 bases). Per germline, CDR1 SGHRS and CDR2 YFSETQ. CDR3 length: 14 residues. V was cut by 4 bases and J by 2 bases, with 12 bases left in between. CDR3 region: CASSQGGPQETQYF. As DNA, the CDR3 is TGCGCCAGCAGCCAGGGGGGTCCACAAGAGACCCAGTACTTC. The full variable domain, with the rest looked up from reference TRBV5-1 and TRBJ2-5, is KAGVTQTPRYLIKTRGQQVTLSCSPISGHRSVSWYQQTPGQGLQFLFEYFSETQRNKGNFPGRFSGRQFSNSRSEMNVSTLELGDSALYLCASSQGGPQETQYFGPGTRLLVL.

This chain joins TRBV7-8 and TRBJ2-7, with 8 bases aligning to TRBD1. The CDR3 length is 17 residues. The germline gives CDR1 SGHVS, CDR2 FQNEAQ. V lost 5 bases and J lost 2; bases outside the gene matches: 14. CDR3 coding DNA: TGTGCCAGCAGCCCCTCAGGGGGACAGGAAAAAACCTACGAGCAGTACTTC. Translating gives CASSPSGGQEKTYEQYF.

On this clonotype itself: A much larger clone lies one base from this, so it may be a read error. V gene TRBV12-3 or TRBV12-4 combines with J gene TRBJ2-1; the match to TRBD2 covers 10 bases. The CDR3 consists of 14 residues. The CDR3 DNA follows: TGTGCCGGCAGTTTAAGCGGGGGGGGCAGTGAGCAGTTCTTC. Protein sequence: CAGSLSGGGSEQFF.

There are many counts of this clonotype. The chain combines TRBV7-9 with TRBJ2-3, with D perhaps assigned TRBD1 or TRBD2 (6 bases each). The CDR3 contains 14 residues. Trimming removed 1 base from V and 4 bases from J, with 9 bases in between. The germline CDR1 and CDR2 sequences are SEHNR and FQNEAQ (reference sequence). The CDR3, as DNA: TGTGCCAGCAGCTTAGAGGGGGGTGCAGATACGCAGTATTTT. Its translation: CASSLEGGADTQYF.

The chain recombines TRBV20-1 with TRBJ2-1, with D uncertain. The ends were cut back, 3 bases at V and 6 bases at J, with 12 bases in the middle. There are 13 residues in the CDR3. Germline lookup yields CDR1 DFQATT and CDR2 SNEGSKA (reference sequence). In nucleotides, the CDR3 is TGCAGTGCTAGTATTATCGGGTTCAATGAGCAGTTCTTC. Its protein is CSASIIGFNEQFF.

This clonotype has at least ten counts. The chain has TRBV7-3 and TRBJ2-3, with 8 bases identical to TRBD2. This CDR3 is built from 16 residues. Germline trimming cut 2 bases from V and 2 bases from J; bases unmatched to any gene: 6. The V gene's germline CDR1 is SGHTA and CDR2 FQGTGA. CDR3 protein: CASSLGLAGPTDTQYF. The DNA for the CDR3 is TGTGCCAGCAGCTTAGGGCTAGCGGGCCCCACAGATACGCAGTATTTT.

The chain joins TRBV5-1 to TRBJ1-2; D is undetermined. Trimming shortened V by 6 bases and J by 6 bases, and 21 bases separated the two germline ends. This CDR3 comprises 15 residues. Germline V lookup: CDR1 SGHRS, CDR2 YFSETQ. CDR3: CASKAARGSVNGYTF. The CDR3 DNA follows: TGCGCCAGCAAGGCGGCCCGCGGATCCGTAAATGGCTACACCTTC.

As for this clonotype: A much larger clone lies a single base off, so this may be a read error. The rearrangement joins TRBV6-1 to TRBJ1-2, with D maybe TRBD1 (5 bases). The CDR3 is made up of 13 amino acids. CDR1 and CDR2 (germline): MNHNS, SASEGT. Deletions cut 1 base from V and 2 bases from J, with 5 bases between. CDR3 protein: CASSEGDNYGYTF. The CDR3, as DNA: TGTGCCAGCAGTGAAGGGGACAACTATGGCTACACCTTC.

CDR3 nucleotides: TGTGCCAGTACAAATAGCGGGGGGAACACCGGGGAGCTGTTTTTT. Its protein product is CASTNSGGNTGELFF. The V gene is TRBV19, the J gene TRBJ2-2; 9 positions match TRBD2. J lost 1 base, V lost 7 bases, and 4 bases had no gene match. CDR3 length: 15 residues. Germline loops: CDR1 LNHDA, CDR2 SQIVND (reference sequence).

This clonotype was seen many times. J is TRBJ1-2 and V is TRBV21-1; the listed D gene, TRBD1, was not tested against the DNA. TRBV21-1 is a known pseudogene. CDR3 size: 16 residues. The CDR3 loop is CASSKVGTEASYGYTF. DNA of the CDR3: TGTGCCAGCAGCAAAGTAGGGACAGAGGCCAGCTATGGCTACACCTTC.

Only one count was recorded for this clonotype. The chain couples TRBV29-1 to TRBJ2-1; 7 bases fit TRBD2. This CDR3 has 12 residues. With 6 bases clipped from V and 9 bases from J, the junction kept 8 bases outside the gene matches. Germline assignment: CDR1 SQVTM and CDR2 ANQGSEA. The chain's CDR3 is CSVKGLDTEQFF. In DNA, the CDR3 is TGCAGCGTCAAAGGACTAGATACTGAGCAGTTCTTC.

This clonotype was seen repeatedly, ten times or more. The J gene is TRBJ2-1, the V gene TRBV5-1, with unresolved D. CDR3 length equals 15 residues. CDR1 and CDR2 (germline): SGHRS, YFSETQ. V dropped 5 bases and J dropped 0 bases, with 12 bases sitting between them. The CDR3, as DNA: TGCGCCAGCAGGGTGGAAGTAAGCTCCTACAATGAGCAGTTCTTC. It encodes CASRVEVSSYNEQFF.

Details on this clonotype: A much larger clone lies one base from this, so it may be a read error. The V gene is TRBV6-5, the J gene TRBJ2-1; possibly TRBD2 for D (5 bases). This CDR3 has 12 residues. Germline V lookup: CDR1 MNHEY, CDR2 SVGAGI. With 8 bases removed from V and 12 bases from J, the gap between germline ends came to 17 bases. CDR3 bases: TGTGCCAGCGGATCAACTAGGTCCGGGCAGTTCTTC. This codes for CASGSTRSGQFF.

This clonotype was seen only once. This chain connects TRBV10-1 to TRBJ2-1; D unclear. This CDR3 spans 11 amino acids. The germline V gene has CDR1 WNHNN and CDR2 SYGVQD (reference sequence). V was pared by 2 bases and J by 13 bases, with 9 bases between. The CDR3 spells CASSEAGVQFF. In DNA, the CDR3 is TGCGCCAGCAGTGAGGCTGGGGTCCAGTTCTTC.

This clonotype appeared many times. The rearrangement uses TRBV20-1 and TRBJ2-5, with D maybe TRBD2 (5 bases). V dropped 7 bases and J dropped 5 bases, with 17 bases sitting between them. Germline values: CDR1 DFQATT, CDR2 SNEGSKA (reference sequence). The CDR3 has 13 residues. The CDR3 DNA sequence: TGCAGTGTCCTCAACCGGGAAGCGGAGACCCAGTACTTC. The encoded protein is CSVLNREAETQYF.

This clonotype was counted ten times or more. The chain employs TRBV7-2 and TRBJ2-1; D is perhaps TRBD2 (5 bases). The CDR3 length is 17 residues. Trimming cost V 1 base and J 3 bases, with 16 bases left between them. The germline CDR1 and CDR2 sequences are SGHTA and FQGNSA. CDR3: CASSLEGGGTLYNEQFF. The CDR3 bases are TGTGCCAGCAGCTTAGAAGGAGGCGGCACCCTCTACAATGAGCAGTTCTTC. The variable domain in full, completed from reference TRBV7-2 and TRBJ2-1, reads GAGVSQSPSNKVTEKGKDVELRCDPISGHTALYWYRQSLGQGLEFLIYFQGNSAPDKSGLPSDRFSAERTGGSVSTLTIQRTQQEDSAVYLCASSLEGGGTLYNEQFFGPGTRLTVL.

This clonotype has just a few counts. A much larger clonotype is one base distant, so this may be a read error. The chain couples TRBV5-1 to TRBJ2-1; D is undetermined. The germline V and J ends were trimmed by 3 bases and 8 bases, with 9 bases remaining between them. CDR1 and CDR2 (germline): SGHRS, YFSETQ. This CDR3 contains 12 residues. The CDR3 DNA reads as TGCGCCAGCAGCTCGTATTGCGATGAGCAGTTCTTC. It yields the protein CASSSYCDEQFF.

This clonotype was seen many times. The chain joins TRBV4-2 to TRBJ1-2; D remains unclear. Trimming cost V 0 bases and J 4 bases, with 15 bases left between them. The CDR3 has 16 amino acids. Germline CDR1 and CDR2: LGHNA and YNFKEQ. Written as DNA, the CDR3 is TGTGCCAGCAGCCAAGATGTCGGGGAACGGGGCTATGGCTACACCTTC. It encodes CASSQDVGERGYGYTF.

The chain recombines TRBV6-5 with TRBJ2-4, with TRBD1 as a possible D gene (5 bases). The length of the CDR3 is 17 residues. Germline lookup yields CDR1 MNHEY and CDR2 SVGAGI. Trimming cost V 0 bases and J 0 bases, with 12 bases left between them. CDR3 amino acids: CASSYSSRELAKNIQYF. The CDR3 nucleotides read TGTGCCAGCAGTTACTCGAGCAGGGAACTAGCCAAAAACATTCAGTACTTC.

Ten or more counts support this clonotype. J is TRBJ1-6 and V is TRBV20-1; D gene unclear. V shed 0 bases and J shed 0 bases, with 12 bases lying between them. Germline V gene data show CDR1 as DFQATT and CDR2 as SNEGSKA (reference sequence). The CDR3 runs to 17 residues. The CDR3, as DNA: TGCAGTGCTAGAGATGTAAAGGGAAGCTCCTATAATTCACCCCTCCACTTT. This codes for CSARDVKGSSYNSPLHF.

There are a few counts of this clonotype. The V call is TRBV3-1, the J call TRBJ2-2; D unresolved. The CDR3 extends over 13 amino acids. Germline CDR1 reads LGHDT; CDR2 reads YNNKEL (reference sequence). Trimming took off 7 bases at V and 1 base at J, with 7 bases between the two ends. CDR3 loop: CASTPWNTGELFF. CDR3 in DNA: TGTGCCAGCACTCCCTGGAACACCGGGGAGCTGTTTTTT.

This clonotype has at least ten counts. The chain uses TRBV6-6 and TRBJ2-7; possible D gene TRBD2, 5 bases. Looked up from germline, CDR1 is MNHNY and CDR2 is SVGAGI (reference sequence). V gave up 2 bases and J gave up 2 bases, with 7 bases separating them. CDR3 size: 13 residues. The CDR3 reads CASSYRGAYEQYF. The CDR3 DNA sequence: TGTGCCAGCAGTTACCGGGGTGCCTACGAGCAGTACTTC.

The chain has TRBV20-1 and TRBJ1-2; D is possibly TRBD1 (5 bases). The CDR3 has 13 amino acids. Trimming left V 0 bases short and J 4 bases short, with 9 bases between. Germline V gene sequence: CDR1 DFQATT, CDR2 SNEGSKA (reference sequence). The CDR3 here is CSAREPGTYGYTF. DNA of the CDR3: TGCAGTGCTAGAGAACCAGGGACCTATGGCTACACCTTC.

This clonotype has just a few counts. A read error may be the cause here, since a much bigger clone is one base away. This chain connects TRBV12-3 or TRBV12-4 to TRBJ2-3, with 7 bases matching TRBD2. CDR3 length equals 15 residues. V was pared by 5 bases and J by 4 bases, with 9 bases of the junction left unmatched. For the CDR3, the DNA is TGTGCCAGCAGTCCCCGTCAGCGGGGCGCAGATACGCAGTATTTT. It encodes CASSPRQRGADTQYF.